One and the same sample provided the 21 T cell receptor beta chains below, sequenced in a study of T cell responses to AZD1222 COVID-19 vaccine. The method was immunoSEQ multiplex PCR; TCRdb's version includes in-frame clones alone and lacks a portion of them. The sample has around 87,000 clones, roughly nine tenths seen once. The starting material was peripheral blood, obtained 28 days after the second AZD1222 dose. These receptors all come from an adult who received the AZD1222 COVID-19 vaccine.

The DNA for the CDR3 is TGTGCCAGCAGTTACGCGGGCGTTGGCCGTTATAATTCACCCCTCCACTTT. Protein: CASSYAGVGRYNSPLHF. V is TRBV6-2 or TRBV6-3 and J is TRBJ1-6; D uncertain. The CDR3 extends over 17 amino acids. V lost 2 bases and J 4 bases, leaving 15 bases between the germline ends. CDR1 and CDR2 (germline): MNHEY, SVGEGT.

The J gene is TRBJ2-3, the V gene TRBV13, with D maybe TRBD1 (6 bases). V lost 5 bases, J lost 1 base, and 10 bases lay in between. The CDR3 covers 14 residues. CDR1 is PRHDT and CDR2 is FYEKMQ in the germline V gene (reference sequence). The CDR3 coding sequence is TGTGCCAGCAGCACCAGGGGCGGCACAGATACGCAGTATTTT. Protein: CASSTRGGTDTQYF.

The chain couples TRBV9 to TRBJ2-5, with D perhaps given as TRBD1 or TRBD2 (5 bases each). V was shortened by 1 base and J by 9 bases, with 19 bases between the two germline ends. Per germline, CDR1 SGDLS and CDR2 YYNGEE. The CDR3 contains 15 residues. CDR3 region: CASSVLGDPIESQYF. The CDR3 DNA reads TGTGCCAGCAGCGTACTAGGGGACCCGATTGAGTCCCAGTACTTC.

The chain carries TRBV11-2 and TRBJ2-5; D may be TRBD2 (6 bases). CDR3 size: 13 residues. CDR1 is SGHAT and CDR2 is FQNNGV in the germline V gene. Trimming took off 3 bases at V and 5 bases at J, with 10 bases between the two ends. CDR3 residues: CASSFWGEETQYF. Here the CDR3 DNA reads TGTGCCAGCAGCTTTTGGGGGGAGGAGACCCAGTACTTC.

V and J are TRBV4-1 and TRBJ1-5, with no clear D. The CDR3 loop spans 13 amino acids. The V and J ends lost 0 bases and 7 bases respectively, with 7 bases between them. Germline V gene lookup returns CDR1 MGHRA and CDR2 YSYEKL. The CDR3 DNA sequence: TGCGCCAGCAGCCAAGATTTGGCCCAGCCCCAGCATTTT. This encodes CASSQDLAQPQHF.

The chain links TRBV19 to TRBJ2-1, with a weak D call TRBD2 (5 bases). Germline V lookup: CDR1 LNHDA, CDR2 SQIVND (reference sequence). This CDR3 region has 14 residues. Trimming pared 5 bases from V and 4 bases from J, leaving 12 bases between. This chain's CDR3 is CASSPRTLYNEQFF. For the CDR3, the DNA is TGTGCCAGTAGTCCCCGGACTCTTTACAATGAGCAGTTCTTC.

This chain connects TRBV21-1 to TRBJ1-5. TRBV21-1 constitutes a pseudogene. The CDR3 extends over 16 amino acids. The CDR3 nucleotides read TGTGCCAGCCGCCCCCGAAAACCGGAGGGCGGACAGCCCCAGCATTTT. Translated: CASRPRKPEGGQPQHF.

The chain combines TRBV3-1 (or the pseudogene TRBV3-2) with TRBJ2-2; TRBD1 matches at 8 bases. V lost 1 base, J lost 6 bases, and 4 bases stayed unmatched. The germline V gene encodes CDR1 LGHDT and CDR2 YNNKEL (reference sequence). This CDR3 is 15 amino acids long. The CDR3 region has the DNA TGTGCCAGCAGCCAAGCGGACAGGGAGGCCGGGGAGCTGTTTTTT. Protein sequence: CASSQADREAGELFF.

The chain uses TRBV27 and TRBJ1-2; 9 bases fit TRBD1. Germline CDR1 MNHEY, CDR2 SMNVEV (reference sequence). V was clipped by 6 bases and J by 2 bases; unmatched bases: 4. The CDR3 covers 14 residues. CDR3 amino acids: CASRHRGHNYGYTF. The CDR3 bases are TGTGCCAGCAGGCACAGGGGGCACAACTATGGCTACACCTTC.

V and J are TRBV7-2 and TRBJ1-2, with 7 positions matching TRBD1. The CDR3 runs 14 residues. Germline V gives CDR1 SGHTA, CDR2 FQGNSA. The V segment lost 1 base and the J segment 3 bases; nucleotides outside the gene matches: 2. CDR3 nucleotides: TGTGCCAGCAGCTTAGGGGACAGCTACTATGGCTACACCTTC. It codes for CASSLGDSYYGYTF.

This clone was seen a few times. The gene calls are TRBV30 and TRBJ1-1; D uncertain. This CDR3 is 12 amino acids long. Germline assignment: CDR1 GTSNPN and CDR2 SVGIG (reference sequence). V dropped 3 bases and J dropped 1 base, with 6 bases sitting between them. Written as DNA, the CDR3 is TGTGCCTGGAGACGTACGAACACTGAAGCTTTCTTT. It translates to CAWRRTNTEAFF.

This clone was counted between two and nine times. CDR3 nucleotides: TGTGCCAGCAGTCCGACAGGGGAGAATGAAAAACTGTTTTTT. Residues: CASSPTGENEKLFF. J is TRBJ1-4 and V is TRBV6-5; 8 bases are a match to TRBD1. Germline CDR1 is MNHEY and CDR2 is SVGAGI. With V trimmed by 5 bases and J by 5 bases, 4 bases remained unmatched. This CDR3 region has 14 residues.

The chain joins TRBV7-3 to TRBJ2-5; D possibly matches TRBD1 or TRBD2 (5 bases each). From germline, CDR1 is SGHTA and CDR2 FQGTGA. The CDR3 totals 13 residues. Trimming took 0 bases from V and 5 from J, leaving 7 bases between them. The CDR3 region has the DNA TGTGCCAGCAGCTTAACCAGGGAGGAGACCCAGTACTTC. It translates to CASSLTREETQYF.

The J gene is TRBJ2-7, the V gene TRBV9, with a possible D match to TRBD2 (5 bases). Trimming stripped 3 bases from V and 5 bases from J, with 12 bases between. This CDR3 comprises 13 residues. Germline CDR1 and CDR2: SGDLS and YYNGEE. The CDR3 nucleotides are TGTGCCAGCAGCGCGGGAAGCGTCGACGAGCAGTACTTC. Protein sequence: CASSAGSVDEQYF. The full variable domain, in which reference TRBV9 and TRBJ2-7 provide the parts outside the CDR3, is DSGVTQTPKHLITATGQRVTLRCSPRSGDLSVYWYQQSLDQGLQFLIQYYNGEERAKGNILERFSAQQFPDLHSELNLSSLELGDSALYFCASSAGSVDEQYFGPGTRLTVT.

J is TRBJ2-2 and V is TRBV19, with 10 bases identical to TRBD1. Germline CDR1 is LNHDA and CDR2 is SQIVND (reference sequence). With V trimmed by 3 bases and J by 4 bases, 8 bases remained unmatched. The CDR3 extends over 17 amino acids. CDR3 sequence (DNA): TGTGCCAGTAGTATCCCCCCTAGGACAGGGGGCACCGGGGAGCTGTTTTTT. It codes for CASSIPPRTGGTGELFF.

CDR3 sequence: CARSLSEGVNGNQPQHF. In DNA form, the CDR3 reads TGTGCCAGAAGCCTTTCGGAGGGCGTAAACGGCAATCAGCCCCAGCATTTT. The chain couples TRBV5-3 to TRBJ1-5, with D hard to call. TRBV5-3 is noted as an ORF with a role that remains uncertain. V was cut by 4 bases and J by 2 bases, with 19 bases left in between. The CDR3 sequence is 17 residues long.

In nucleotides, the CDR3 is TGTGCCAGCAGCTCCGAGCATCGCCTTTCACCCCTCCACTTT. Translated: CASSSEHRLSPLHF. This rearrangement joins TRBV6-6 to TRBJ1-6; D gene uncertain. Trimming cost V 6 bases and J 9 bases, with 15 bases left between them. In germline, CDR1 is MNHNY, CDR2 SVGAGI (reference sequence). The CDR3 length is 14 residues.

This chain connects TRBV5-1 to TRBJ1-1, with a weak D call TRBD1 (6 bases). With 4 bases removed from V and 1 base from J, the gap between germline ends came to 11 bases. The CDR3 runs 14 residues. Germline CDR1 and CDR2: SGHRS and YFSETQ. In DNA form, the CDR3 reads TGCGCCAGCAGCCGAGAGGGACAGAACACTGAAGCTTTCTTT. Translating gives CASSREGQNTEAFF.

This clone has ten or more counts. The J gene is TRBJ2-7, the V gene TRBV24-1; 7 bases match TRBD1. The V and J ends lost 8 bases and 4 bases, in that order; junction bases with no gene match: 10. There are 14 residues in the CDR3. In germline, CDR1 is KGHDR, CDR2 SFDVKD. The chain's CDR3 is CATTLTGIGYEQYF. The DNA of the CDR3 is TGTGCCACCACTTTGACAGGGATTGGATACGAGCAGTACTTC.

V gene TRBV5-1 combines with J gene TRBJ1-1, with D tentatively TRBD1 (5 bases). Germline CDR1 SGHRS, CDR2 YFSETQ. V dropped 0 bases and J dropped 1 base, with 13 bases sitting between them. This CDR3 region has 16 residues. CDR3 residues: CASSLGEEGTNTEAFF. For the CDR3, the DNA is TGCGCCAGCAGCTTGGGGGAGGAAGGGACGAACACTGAAGCTTTCTTT.

V and J are TRBV18 and TRBJ1-4, with 8 bases identical to TRBD1. The CDR3 extends over 15 amino acids. V lost 3 bases, J lost 7 bases, and 7 bases stayed unmatched. CDR1 and CDR2 from the germline V gene are KGHSH and LQKENI. CDR3 sequence (DNA): TGTGCCAGCTCACCCGCAGGGGGCGCGGGTGAAAAACTGTTTTTT. Translating gives CASSPAGGAGEKLFF.